This T cell receptor (beta chain) was captured by sequencing in a study of shared clonotypes between healthy human individuals. General study findings and limits: Sample collection involved blood only; tissue repertoires are likely different. Rarefaction curves obtained for sorted subsets showed sequencing incomplete despite large depth.

Cells designated naive CD8 were CD45RO-negative and were positively selected for CCR7, with terminally differentiated effector memory CD45RA+ cells excluded. Of note for this clone: The antigen is unknown.

This CDR3 has 14 amino acids. Sorted subsets were amplified in replicate PCRs using approximately 0.2 ug DNA, 30,000 to 35,000 T cell genomes. Data came from immunoSEQ multiplex PCR; TCRdb stores just in-frame clones and leaves some out. The sample holds around 650,000 clones; around 96% are singletons and the top ten take less than 0.12%. This sequence originates from a woman in her 30s in good health. The V gene is TRBV12-1, the J gene TRBJ2-7; the D call TRBD1 from the table was never checked on the DNA. TRBV12-1 is deemed a pseudogene. The sequenced material came from naive CD8+ T cells sorted from blood. Here the CDR3 reads CASSPNRGSFEQYF. The CDR3 DNA follows: TGTGCCAGCAGCCCCAACAGGGGGTCCTTCGAGCAGTACTTC.